This is a list of T cell receptor beta chains from one sample in a study of blood T cell repertoires in COVID-19. Clones were sequenced by immunoSEQ multiplex PCR, and TCRdb holds only the in-frame ones, with some missing. This table holds 250,000 to 300,000 clones, 86% found once. Sequenced material: peripheral blood. Source of these receptors: a woman between 25 and 40 years old with COVID-19, enrolled during active disease. Each CDR3 is given with its conserved first and last residue. Fields, in order: J gene, D gene, V gene, clone size, CDR3 protein, CDR3 DNA. D genes are given only for firm matches. Clone size is given for some rows only: seen once, a few or many times, or a class if the clone is expanded.

J: TRBJ1-1
D: TRBD1
V: TRBV2
size: -
CDR3: CASSPRDRRWLAFF
DNA: TGTGCCAGCAGCCCCAGGGACAGGAGGTGGTTAGCTTTCTTT

J: TRBJ1-1
D: -
V: TRBV5-1
size: -
CDR3: CASSLLGGLNTEAFF
DNA: TGCGCCAGCAGCTTGCTCGGGGGACTGAACACTGAAGCTTTCTTT

J: TRBJ1-1
D: -
V: TRBV13
size: -
CDR3: CASSRTAGTTPVRDTEAFF
DNA: TGTGCCAGCAGCCGAACAGCCGGGACAACCCCGGTGAGGGACACTGAAGCTTTCTTT

J: TRBJ2-7
D: -
V: TRBV20-1
size: -
CDR3: CSAKLNEQYF
DNA: TGCAGTGCTAAACTAAACGAGCAGTACTTC

J: TRBJ1-3
D: -
V: TRBV6-5
size: -
CDR3: CASSVQVAGNTIYF
DNA: TGTGCCAGCAGCGTGCAGGTTGCTGGAAACACCATATATTTT

J: TRBJ1-4
D: -
V: TRBV11-2
size: -
CDR3: CASSSQGPNEKLFF
DNA: TGTGCCAGCAGCTCCCAGGGGCCTAATGAAAAACTGTTTTTT

J: TRBJ1-2
D: -
V: TRBV2
size: -
CDR3: CASSGGGTNYGYTF
DNA: TGTGCCAGCAGTGGTGGGGGGACTAACTATGGCTACACCTTC

J: TRBJ1-1
D: -
V: TRBV9
size: once
CDR3: CASSSRGTEAFF
DNA: TGTGCCAGCAGCTCCCGGGGCACTGAAGCTTTCTTT

J: TRBJ2-7
D: TRBD2
V: TRBV6-5
size: once
CDR3: CASIPAGVISYEQYF
DNA: TGTGCCAGCATCCCAGCGGGGGTGATCTCCTACGAGCAGTACTTC

J: TRBJ1-2
D: -
V: TRBV19
size: -
CDR3: CASSGDGPRDGYTF
DNA: TGTGCCAGTAGCGGTGACGGACCCAGGGATGGCTACACCTTC

J: TRBJ2-3
D: -
V: TRBV19
size: once
CDR3: CASSRTNPTDTQYF
DNA: TGTGCCAGTAGCCGGACTAACCCCACAGATACGCAGTATTTT

J: TRBJ2-3
D: -
V: TRBV24-1
size: -
CDR3: CATPPGKGLKADTQYF
DNA: TGTGCCACCCCACCAGGGAAGGGCCTTAAGGCAGATACGCAGTATTTT

J: TRBJ2-3
D: TRBD1
V: TRBV3-1/TRBV3-2
size: -
CDR3: CASSLRTGRGSTDTQYF
DNA: TGTGCCAGCAGCCTTCGGACAGGGAGAGGGAGCACAGATACGCAGTATTTT

J: TRBJ1-6
D: -
V: TRBV27
size: -
CDR3: CASSPLEGGAPLHF
DNA: TGTGCCAGCAGTCCGTTAGAAGGGGGGGCACCCCTCCACTTT

J: TRBJ2-3
D: -
V: TRBV12-3/TRBV12-4
size: few
CDR3: CASSLTSGTQYF
DNA: TGTGCCAGCAGCCTTACTTCAGGTACGCAGTATTTT

J: TRBJ1-1
D: TRBD1
V: TRBV29-1
size: -
CDR3: CSAWTGVSTEAFF
DNA: TGCAGCGCCTGGACAGGAGTCAGCACTGAAGCTTTCTTT

J: TRBJ1-1
D: TRBD1
V: TRBV14
size: -
CDR3: CASSQDGDSSAFF
DNA: TGTGCCAGCAGCCAAGATGGGGACAGTTCAGCTTTCTTT

J: TRBJ2-5
D: TRBD2
V: TRBV5-8
size: -
CDR3: CASSLGTSLGGWETQYF
DNA: TGTGCCAGCAGCTTGGGGACTAGCCTGGGAGGTTGGGAGACCCAGTACTTC

J: TRBJ1-1
D: -
V: TRBV3-1/TRBV3-2
size: -
CDR3: CASSQDLGVTEAFF
DNA: TGTGCCAGCAGCCAAGATTTAGGGGTCACTGAAGCTTTCTTT

J: TRBJ1-6
D: -
V: TRBV27
size: -
CDR3: CASSLSPNSPLHF
DNA: TGTGCCAGCAGTTTGTCTCCGAATTCACCCCTCCACTTT

J: TRBJ2-5
D: -
V: TRBV29-1
size: -
CDR3: CSVPRTNQETQYF
DNA: TGCAGCGTGCCTCGGACAAACCAAGAGACCCAGTACTTC

J: TRBJ2-5
D: TRBD2
V: TRBV7-2
size: -
CDR3: CASSPYLIAGAQETQYF
DNA: TGTGCCAGCAGCCCATACCTGATAGCGGGGGCTCAAGAGACCCAGTACTTC

J: TRBJ1-2
D: TRBD1
V: TRBV5-6
size: -
CDR3: CASSFATGGHYGYTF
DNA: TGTGCCAGCAGCTTTGCTACAGGGGGACACTATGGCTACACCTTC

J: TRBJ2-3
D: -
V: TRBV5-6
size: -
CDR3: CASSFWRDFSTDTQYF
DNA: TGTGCCAGCAGCTTTTGGCGGGACTTCAGCACAGATACGCAGTATTTT

J: TRBJ1-4
D: -
V: TRBV3-1/TRBV3-2
size: -
CDR3: CASSQPGHRPEVSNEKLFF
DNA: TGTGCCAGCAGCCAGCCGGGACACCGGCCCGAGGTGAGTAATGAAAAACTGTTTTTT

J: TRBJ2-1
D: TRBD2
V: TRBV28
size: -
CDR3: CASSLSGGASVNEQFF
DNA: TGTGCCAGCAGCCTAAGCGGGGGGGCCTCGGTCAATGAGCAGTTCTTC

J: TRBJ2-7
D: -
V: TRBV2
size: once
CDR3: CASSGRVSSTEQYF
DNA: TGTGCCAGCAGTGGGCGGGTTTCTTCTACCGAGCAGTACTTC

J: TRBJ1-5
D: -
V: TRBV7-6
size: -
CDR3: CASSLGGTNNQPQHF
DNA: TGTGCCAGCAGCTTAGGCGGGACGAACAATCAGCCCCAGCATTTT

J: TRBJ1-2
D: -
V: TRBV4-1
size: -
CDR3: CASSPGQGIGYGYTF
DNA: TGCGCCAGCAGCCCGGGTCAGGGGATCGGGTATGGCTACACCTTC

J: TRBJ1-3
D: -
V: TRBV13
size: -
CDR3: CASSFRGSGNTIYF
DNA: TGTGCCAGCAGCTTCAGGGGCTCTGGAAACACCATATATTTT

J: TRBJ2-5
D: -
V: TRBV6-5
size: -
CDR3: CASSESGGQETQYF
DNA: TGTGCCAGCAGCGAGTCCGGGGGACAAGAGACCCAGTACTTC

J: TRBJ2-1
D: -
V: TRBV7-2
size: -
CDR3: CASSPSSYNEQFF
DNA: TGTGCCAGCAGCCCTAGCTCCTACAATGAGCAGTTCTTC

J: TRBJ1-2
D: -
V: TRBV19
size: -
CDR3: CASSIGGLPIYGYTF
DNA: TGTGCCAGTAGTATCGGCGGACTGCCCATCTATGGCTACACCTTC

J: TRBJ1-4
D: TRBD1
V: TRBV5-1
size: -
CDR3: CASSGGTVLNEKLFF
DNA: TGCGCCAGCAGCGGGGGGACAGTGCTTAATGAAAAACTGTTTTTT

J: TRBJ1-5
D: -
V: TRBV18
size: -
CDR3: CASSPRQGTKQPQHF
DNA: TGTGCCAGCTCACCACGGCAGGGTACCAAACAGCCCCAGCATTTT

J: TRBJ2-3
D: TRBD2
V: TRBV19
size: -
CDR3: CASSSRGGTTDTQYF
DNA: TGTGCCAGTAGTAGCCGGGGGGGGACCACAGATACGCAGTATTTT

J: TRBJ1-5
D: -
V: TRBV6-5
size: few
CDR3: CASSFIAGKGQPQHF
DNA: TGTGCCAGCAGTTTTATTGCAGGGAAAGGACAGCCCCAGCATTTT

J: TRBJ2-1
D: TRBD1
V: TRBV4-1
size: -
CDR3: CASSRVRGQGSYNEQFF
DNA: TGCGCCAGCAGCCGCGTCCGGGGACAGGGATCTTATAATGAGCAGTTCTTC

J: TRBJ1-6
D: TRBD1
V: TRBV5-4
size: -
CDR3: CASSWDRSNSPLHF
DNA: TGTGCCAGCAGCTGGGACAGGAGTAATTCACCCCTCCACTTT

J: TRBJ1-4
D: TRBD1
V: TRBV2
size: -
CDR3: CARGTGGSQSNEKLFF
DNA: TGTGCCAGGGGGACAGGGGGCTCTCAATCTAATGAAAAACTGTTTTTT

J: TRBJ1-2
D: -
V: TRBV12-2
size: -
CDR3: CASRSPGGRLYGYTF
DNA: TGTGCAAGTCGCTCCCCCGGTGGCAGACTCTATGGCTACACCTTC

J: TRBJ1-2
D: -
V: TRBV28
size: -
CDR3: CASSLTTADGYTF
DNA: TGTGCCAGCAGTTTAACGACGGCGGATGGCTACACCTTC

J: TRBJ1-2
D: TRBD1
V: TRBV7-2
size: once
CDR3: CASSFGQGVPYGYTF
DNA: TGTGCCAGCAGCTTCGGACAGGGTGTCCCCTATGGCTACACCTTC

J: TRBJ2-3
D: -
V: TRBV23-1
size: -
CDR3: CASRGVEDPYTQYF
DNA: TGCGCCAGCAGGGGAGTTGAAGACCCTTATACGCAGTATTTT

J: TRBJ1-4
D: -
V: TRBV6-5
size: -
CDR3: CASSLNWRGEKLFF
DNA: TGTGCCAGCAGTTTAAACTGGCGGGGTGAAAAACTGTTTTTT

J: TRBJ2-7
D: -
V: TRBV30
size: -
CDR3: CAGKTVTYEQYF
DNA: TGTGCCGGAAAGACAGTGACCTACGAGCAGTACTTC

J: TRBJ1-2
D: TRBD1
V: TRBV5-1
size: once
CDR3: CASSPDRVRGYTF
DNA: TGCGCCAGCAGCCCAGACAGGGTGCGGGGCTACACCTTC

J: TRBJ1-2
D: -
V: TRBV6-5
size: -
CDR3: CASSYSRGTFYGYTF
DNA: TGTGCCAGCAGTTACTCGAGAGGGACATTCTATGGCTACACCTTC

J: TRBJ2-5
D: -
V: TRBV7-2
size: -
CDR3: CASTRLGTQYF
DNA: TGTGCCAGCACCCGCCTCGGGACCCAGTACTTC

J: TRBJ2-3
D: TRBD2
V: TRBV28
size: -
CDR3: CASTLYNGGNTDTQYF
DNA: TGTGCCAGCACCCTATATAACGGGGGGAACACAGATACGCAGTATTTT

J: TRBJ2-7
D: -
V: TRBV29-1
size: -
CDR3: CSVVGGLGQYF
DNA: TGCAGCGTTGTGGGGGGGCTGGGGCAGTACTTC

J: TRBJ2-5
D: -
V: TRBV5-4
size: -
CDR3: CASSLRGGGGSETQYF
DNA: TGTGCCAGCAGCCTGCGTGGAGGGGGGGGGAGCGAGACCCAGTACTTC